This entry is about one T cell receptor (beta chain). Antigen unknown. This specimen comes from a study of T cells in tuberculosis. Study overall: In South Africa, adults with active tuberculosis were compared with IGRA-negative and latently infected IGRA-positive adolescents. Broader study findings: A GMM-specific repertoire classifier reached 80% to 90% accuracy, AUROC over 0.85.

Libraries were prepared by immunoSEQ multiplex PCR; TCRdb keeps only in-frame clonotypes and omits some of them. Seen here are around 10,000 clones, approximately 94% observed once, and the top ten hold over 10%. With 5 bases removed from V and 5 bases from J, the gap between germline ends came to 10 bases. Per the germline V gene, CDR1 is ENHRY and CDR2 is SYGVKD. The CDR3 is 13 amino acids. Sequencing was done on a sample of PBMCs. The chain links TRBV10-3 to TRBJ1-5, with D perhaps matching TRBD1 (6 bases). This TCR was sampled from an adult with tuberculosis. CDR3 amino acids: CAISYRVDQPQHF. CDR3 nucleotide sequence: TGTGCCATCAGTTACAGGGTGGATCAGCCCCAGCATTTT.